The text below deals with one T cell receptor (beta chain). The antigen remains unidentified. The data belong to a study of post-analysis software for immune sequencing data. The wider study: Disease courses included relapsing-remitting, secondary progressive and progressive-relapsing multiple sclerosis.

Germline values: CDR1 LGHDT, CDR2 YNNKEL (reference sequence). CDR3 length equals 16 residues. Notes on the study in general: Included in a set of roughly five TRBV segments more frequent in patients than controls were TRBV5-6, TRBV5-1 and TRBV20-1. Analysis by F measure revealed that same-batch samples clustered strongly together.

cDNA libraries for TCR beta contained unique molecular identifiers. T cells, roughly 1 to 10 million of them, yielded approximately 500,000 cDNA molecules. From the PCR reads, TCRdb called clonotypes with MiXCR, one entry per CDR3 protein. The sample shows 500,000 to 600,000 distinct CDR3 sequences, around 47% of them seen only once. This TCR derives from a girl aged 5 to 17 with multiple sclerosis. The sequenced sample consisted of blood. V is TRBV3-1 and J is TRBJ1-2; the match to TRBD1 covers 10 bases. The CDR3 nucleotides are TGTGCAACGCGTAGGGCCGGGACAGGGGCGAACTATGGCTACACCTTC. Protein sequence: CATRRAGTGANYGYTF.